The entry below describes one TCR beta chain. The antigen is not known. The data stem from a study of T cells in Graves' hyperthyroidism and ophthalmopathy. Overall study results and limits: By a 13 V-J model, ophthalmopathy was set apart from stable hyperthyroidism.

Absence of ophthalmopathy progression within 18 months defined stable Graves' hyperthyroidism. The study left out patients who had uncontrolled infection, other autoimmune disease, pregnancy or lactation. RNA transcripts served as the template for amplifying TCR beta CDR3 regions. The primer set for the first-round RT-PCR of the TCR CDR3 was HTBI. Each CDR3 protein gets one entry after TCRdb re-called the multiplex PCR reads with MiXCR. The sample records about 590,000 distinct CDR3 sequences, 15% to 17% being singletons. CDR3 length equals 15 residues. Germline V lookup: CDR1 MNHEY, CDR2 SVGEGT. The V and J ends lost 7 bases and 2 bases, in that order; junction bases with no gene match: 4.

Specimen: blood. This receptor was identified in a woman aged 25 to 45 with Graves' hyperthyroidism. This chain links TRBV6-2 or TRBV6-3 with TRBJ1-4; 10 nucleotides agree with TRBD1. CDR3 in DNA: TGTGCCAGCAACGACAGGGGGCCGACTAATGAAAAACTGTTTTTT. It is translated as CASNDRGPTNEKLFF.